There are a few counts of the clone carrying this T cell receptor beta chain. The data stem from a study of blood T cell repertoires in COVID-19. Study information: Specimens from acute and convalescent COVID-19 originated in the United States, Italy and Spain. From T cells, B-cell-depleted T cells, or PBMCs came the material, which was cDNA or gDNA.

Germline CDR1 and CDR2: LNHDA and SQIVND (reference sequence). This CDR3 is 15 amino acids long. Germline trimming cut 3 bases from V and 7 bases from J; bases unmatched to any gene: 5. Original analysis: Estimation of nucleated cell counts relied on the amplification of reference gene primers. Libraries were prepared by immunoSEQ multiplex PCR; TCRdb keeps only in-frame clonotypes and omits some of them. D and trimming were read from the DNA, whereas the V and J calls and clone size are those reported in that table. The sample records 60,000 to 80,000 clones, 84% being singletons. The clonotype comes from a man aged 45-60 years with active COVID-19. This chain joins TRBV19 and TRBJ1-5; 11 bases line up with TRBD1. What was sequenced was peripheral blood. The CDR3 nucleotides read TGTGCCAGTAGTATGGGACAGGGGGGCGGACAGCCCCAGCATTTT. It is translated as CASSMGQGGGQPQHF.